This paragraph reports one TCR beta chain. The antigen is undetermined. The data derive from a study of T cell repertoires in cytomegalovirus infection. The overall study: HLA-B-restricted CMV epitopes that are well studied, plus recently identified HLA-C-restricted ones, were used by the study. Public TCR beta signatures marked donors with CMV infection and the matching HLA. Whole-study results and caveats: Carriers of CMV plus the relevant HLA were identified by cumulative public TCR beta family frequency. Ex vivo responses were dominated by HLA-C-restricted CMV-specific TCR beta clonotypes.

TCRdb re-called the reads with MiXCR, one entry per CDR3 protein. The sample consists of roughly 310,000 distinct CDR3 sequences, just under 30% of them appearing once. The sample was cultured PBMCs, taken from culture after CMV antigen stimulation. The TCR comes from a human donor in good health (CMV status not recorded). Some clones in this sample may be carry-over from other donors' samples.

CDR3 bases: TGCAGTGCCTACCTCACAGGGGATTCACCCCTCCACTTT. As protein: CSAYLTGDSPLHF. This chain uses TRBV20-1 with TRBJ1-6; 7 nucleotides line up with TRBD1. V gave up 6 bases and J gave up 8 bases; unmatched junction bases: 7. CDR1 DFQATT and CDR2 SNEGSKA come from the germline V gene (reference sequence). This CDR3 is 13 amino acids long.